These T cell receptor beta chains were read from a single sample in a study of blood T cells in healthy people across ages. TCRdb called the 5' RACE reads again in MiXCR, with one record for every CDR3 protein. The sample carries roughly 500,000 distinct CDR3 sequences, less than 25% recorded once. This sample was also put to use in a study of T cells of mothers and their children.

The sequenced sample was blood. The source of these receptors is a boy aged 10-17 years in good health. CDR3s include the opening cysteine and the closing phenylalanine or tryptophan. Each record gives: CDR3 length, D gene, J gene, clone size, V gene, CDR3 DNA, CDR3 protein. A D gene is named only where the DNA matches it firmly. Size values are once, few and many counts, or a class for expanded clones, and some rows have none.

>15|-|TRBJ2-4|-|TRBV4-3
TGCGCCAGCAGCCAAGGGGTCCTTGCCAAAAACATTCAGTACTTC
CASSQGVLAKNIQYF
>10|-|TRBJ1-2|-|TRBV7-9
TGTGCCAGCAGCTCGAATGGCTACACCTTC
CASSSNGYTF
>12|-|TRBJ2-7|few|TRBV29-1
TGCAGCGTCGTAGGCATTCGTCACGAGCAGTACTTC
CSVVGIRHEQYF
>13|-|TRBJ2-5|many|TRBV28
TGTGCCACCAGGGCCCTTGCTCAAGAGACCCAGTACTTC
CATRALAQETQYF
>15|TRBD2|TRBJ2-1|-|TRBV15
TGTGCCACCAGCATTAGCGGGAGTTCCTACAATGAGCAGTTCTTC
CATSISGSSYNEQFF
>15|TRBD2|TRBJ2-7|-|TRBV28
TGTGCCAGCAGAACTAGCGGGATTTCCTCCTACGAGCAGTACTTC
CASRTSGISSYEQYF
>16|-|TRBJ1-1|few|TRBV7-9
TGTGCCAGCAGCCCCCCTGGAGGGCGCGATAGCACTGAAGCTTTCTTT
CASSPPGGRDSTEAFF
>20|-|TRBJ2-1|-|TRBV20-1
TGCAGTGCTAGAGATCGTGGGGGGTCTCGCGGGGTGAGCTCCTACAATGAGCAGTTCTTC
CSARDRGGSRGVSSYNEQFF
>14|-|TRBJ1-2|-|TRBV24-1
TGTGCCACCAGTGATCCCTCGGGCCATCAGGGCTACACCTTC
CATSDPSGHQGYTF
>18|-|TRBJ1-5|-|TRBV4-1
TGCGCCAGCAGCCAAGATTTCGGTCGGGGCAGGGGAAGGCAGCCCCAGCATTTT
CASSQDFGRGRGRQPQHF
>15|-|TRBJ2-7|once|TRBV2
TGTGCCAGCAGTTCCTCAGGGGAAGGGACCTACGAGCAGTACTTC
CASSSSGEGTYEQYF
>13|TRBD1|TRBJ2-7|once|TRBV19
TGTGCCAGTCGGGGACAGGGGGCTGACGAGCAGTACTTC
CASRGQGADEQYF
>15|-|TRBJ2-7|-|TRBV14
TGTGCCAGCAGCCAAGATCCTGGCAGAGCCTACGAGCAGCACTTC
CASSQDPGRAYEQHF
>18|TRBD2|TRBJ2-7|-|TRBV4-1
TGCGCCAGCAGCCAAGATCTTAGGCTAGCGGTTAGGTCCTACGAGCAGTACTTC
CASSQDLRLAVRSYEQYF
>13|-|TRBJ2-5|few|TRBV5-6
TGTGCCAGCACCCAGGGCGTCCAAGAGACCCAGTACTTC
CASTQGVQETQYF
>15|-|TRBJ2-7|few|TRBV11-2
TGTGCCAGCAGCCCACCAGGAGCGAGCTCCTACGAGCAGTACTTC
CASSPPGASSYEQYF
>15|TRBD1|TRBJ1-1|-|TRBV13
TGTGCCAGCAGCTCTGCAGGGGGCCGGGGCACTGAAGCTTTCTTT
CASSSAGGRGTEAFF
>14|-|TRBJ1-1|-|TRBV20-1
TGCAGTGCTACTTGGGGAGCCATGAACACTGAAGCTTTCTTT
CSATWGAMNTEAFF
>17|TRBD2|TRBJ2-2|-|TRBV7-3
TGTGCCAGCAGCCTCCAGGTTGGCGGGAGGATCACCGGGGAGCTGTTTTTT
CASSLQVGGRITGELFF
>17|-|TRBJ1-5|-|TRBV16
TGTGCCAGCAGCCCCCGCCCGACGGGGGTACGCAATCAGCCCCAGCATTTT
CASSPRPTGVRNQPQHF
>13|-|TRBJ2-3|-|TRBV3-1
TGTGCCAGCAGCCCTTCTAGCACAGATACGCAGTATTTT
CASSPSSTDTQYF
>16|TRBD1|TRBJ2-7|-|TRBV28
TGTGCCAGCAGTCCAACTTGGGACAGGGTTATCTACGAGCAGTACTTC
CASSPTWDRVIYEQYF
>15|-|TRBJ1-2|-|TRBV7-2
TGTGCCAGCAGCTCAACTTCAGGGGCTGACTATGGCTACACCTTC
CASSSTSGADYGYTF
>18|TRBD2|TRBJ2-7|-|TRBV4-3
TGCGCCAGCAGCCAAGATGGGACTAGCTTTGGGAGAGGGCTCGAGCAGTACTTC
CASSQDGTSFGRGLEQYF
>16|TRBD2|TRBJ2-1|-|TRBV4-3
TGCGCCAGCAGCCAAGATCCGGGGACTAGCGGGAGACAGCAGTTCTTC
CASSQDPGTSGRQQFF
>12|-|TRBJ2-5|many|TRBV20-1
TGCAGTGTGGGGAGCAGTCAAGAGACCCAGTACTTC
CSVGSSQETQYF
>15|-|TRBJ2-5|-|TRBV28
TGTGCCAGCAGTTTTTGTTGTCGGCTACAAGAGACCCAGTACTTC
CASSFCCRLQETQYF
>13|-|TRBJ2-1|-|TRBV7-6
TGTGCCAGCAGTCCTGACAGGCTCAATGAGCAGTTCTTC
CASSPDRLNEQFF
>16|TRBD2|TRBJ2-7|-|TRBV2
TGTGCCAGCCGAGGGGAGTCGGGAGGCCCCTCCTACGAGCAGTACTTC
CASRGESGGPSYEQYF
>14|-|TRBJ2-5|-|TRBV6-1
TGTGCCAGCAGTGAGGACAGAATTCAAGAGACCCAGTACTTC
CASSEDRIQETQYF
>14|-|TRBJ1-1|once|TRBV28
TGTGCCAGCACCATGGGGGAGTTTAACACTGAAGCTTTCTTT
CASTMGEFNTEAFF
>16|TRBD2|TRBJ2-5|-|TRBV30
TGTGCCTGGATAACGCCACCATTAGCGGGAAAAGAGACCCAGTACTTC
CAWITPPLAGKETQYF
>18|TRBD1|TRBJ2-4|-|TRBV28
TGTGCCAGCAGTTTGTCCCGGGACAGGGGGGGATCCAAAAACATTCAGTACTTC
CASSLSRDRGGSKNIQYF
>15|-|TRBJ2-7|-|TRBV7-2
TGTGCCAGCAGCCCTGGCCCAGGGGGAGGGAACGAGCAGTACTTC
CASSPGPGGGNEQYF
>13|TRBD1|TRBJ1-6|-|TRBV7-2
TGTGCCAGCAGCTGGACAGGGAATTCACTCCTCCACTTT
CASSWTGNSLLHF
>13|-|TRBJ2-5|-|TRBV5-1
TGCGCCAGCAGCTCTAGCAATTGGGAGACCCAGTACTTC
CASSSSNWETQYF
>15|TRBD2|TRBJ2-1|-|TRBV6-2/TRBV6-3
TGTGCCAGCAGTTCGTCTAGCGGGGGGTGGAATGAGCAGTTCTTC
CASSSSSGGWNEQFF
>14|-|TRBJ1-2|-|TRBV3-1
TGTGCCAGCAGCCAAGACGGGAGAAACTATGGCTACACCTTC
CASSQDGRNYGYTF
>19|TRBD1|TRBJ1-2|-|TRBV28
TGTGCCAGCAGTCCAACCGCCCCGGGACAGGGGGAGATTTGGGATGGCTACACCTTC
CASSPTAPGQGEIWDGYTF
>19|TRBD2|TRBJ2-4|-|TRBV7-2
TGTGCCAGCAGCTCCGAAGGACTAGCGGCATCCGTAGCCAAAAACATTCAGTACTTC
CASSSEGLAASVAKNIQYF
>15|TRBD1|TRBJ2-5|-|TRBV5-6
TGTGCCAGCAGCACGGGACAGGGAGGTTACGAGACCCAGTGCTTC
CASSTGQGGYETQCF
>19|TRBD2|TRBJ2-3|few|TRBV29-1
TGCAGCGTTGAAGATCCTCCGATAGCGGGAGGGGCCGTCGCAGATACGCAGTATTTT
CSVEDPPIAGGAVADTQYF
>14|TRBD2|TRBJ2-1|few|TRBV27
TGTGCCAGCAGTTCAAGCGGGAGGGTCAATGAGCAGTTCTTC
CASSSSGRVNEQFF
>16|TRBD1|TRBJ1-2|few|TRBV24-1
TGTGCCACCAGTGATTTGAGGCGTGAGGACAGGGGTGGCTACACCTTC
CATSDLRREDRGGYTF
>15|-|TRBJ2-1|-|TRBV27
TGTGCCAGCAGTTTATGGCCAGAGGTTTACAATGAGCAGTTCTTC
CASSLWPEVYNEQFF
>13|-|TRBJ1-1|-|TRBV9
TGTGCCAGCAGCCCTCCGGGGGGCATTCGAGCTTTCTTT
CASSPPGGIRAFF
>20|TRBD1|TRBJ2-7|-|TRBV12-3/TRBV12-4
TGTGCCAGCAGTTTAGAGGGGGCGTCCACCAGCGCCCCTCTCTCCTACGAGCAGTACTTC
CASSLEGASTSAPLSYEQYF
>15|-|TRBJ1-4|-|TRBV7-8
TGTGCCAGCAGCTTAGGTTCCGCTGAAAAAGAAAAACTGTTTTTT
CASSLGSAEKEKLFF
>16|-|TRBJ2-2|-|TRBV4-3
TGCGCCAGCAGCCAGCACCCTGCGGGGAACACCGGGGAGCTGTTTTTT
CASSQHPAGNTGELFF
>11|-|TRBJ2-3|-|TRBV2
TGTGCCAGCAGCGAATCCTACTCGCAGTATTTT
CASSESYSQYF
>16|-|TRBJ2-3|-|TRBV14
TGTGCCAGCAGCCAATCCAGACCCCTGAGCACAGATACGCAGTATTTT
CASSQSRPLSTDTQYF
>12|-|TRBJ2-7|few|TRBV6-6
TGTGCCAGCAGTTCCATTCCCTACGAGCAGTACTTC
CASSSIPYEQYF
>17|-|TRBJ2-6|-|TRBV5-6
TGTGCCGGCAGCTTGAATCTAGGAGGGTCTGGGGCCAACGTCCTGACTTTC
CAGSLNLGGSGANVLTF